The 17 T cell receptor beta chains below come from one sample, sequenced in a study of regulatory T cells in long-lasting Graves disease (dated by TCRdb to 2020 to 2023). Taken with the paper, the label for time point translates to: newly diagnosed GD, antithyroid drugs for less than 3 months. For both TCR sequencing and RNA sequencing, RNA was extracted from PBMCs in TRIzol. Libraries came from multiplex PCR. TCRdb names Illumina HiSeq 4000 as the instrument used. To build TCR beta libraries, CDR3 regions were amplified by Arm-PCR using iRepertoire HTBI primers. TCRdb took the public reads, trimmed them with fastp at Q25, ran MiXCR for clone calling and kept in-frame beta chains. Here each entry gathers all rows of one CDR3 protein and keeps the most common genes and DNA. The sample has about 440,000 distinct CDR3 sequences on record, about a sixth of them singletons. Over 8.5% of the sample is held by the ten biggest clonotypes.

This same sample was also taken into another study, of T cells in Graves' hyperthyroidism and ophthalmopathy.

The starting material was peripheral blood mononuclear cells (PBMCs), obtained at new diagnosis, from a patient treated with antithyroid drugs. The source is a woman under 40 with Graves disease. Donor details come from another sample of the same person, matched by shared clones.

This clonotype was counted at least ten times. V and J are TRBV28 and TRBJ2-7; TRBD2 agrees at 8 bases. Germline V lookup: CDR1 MDHEN, CDR2 SYDVKM. CDR3 size: 13 residues. The ends lost 6 bases at V and 4 bases at J; junction bases unmatched: 5. The CDR3 DNA follows: TGTGCCAGCAGGAGCGGGAGATGGTACGAGCAGTACTTC. It codes for CASRSGRWYEQYF. The full variable domain, completed using reference TRBV28 and TRBJ2-7, is DVKVTQSSRYLVKRTGEKVFLECVQDMDHENMFWYRQDPGLGLRLIYFSYDVKMKEKGDIPEGYSVSREKKERFSLILESASTNQTSMYLCASRSGRWYEQYFGPGTRLTVT.

This clonotype showed up many times. This chain joins TRBV18 and TRBJ2-2; D unresolved. Trimming removed 3 bases at V and 0 bases at J, with 5 bases between. The CDR3 is 14 amino acids. Germline lookup yields CDR1 KGHSH and CDR2 LQKENI. The CDR3 region is CASSPYANTGELFF. CDR3 sequence (DNA): TGTGCCAGCTCACCGTACGCGAACACCGGGGAGCTGTTTTTT.

There are many counts of this clonotype. This chain connects TRBV5-1 to TRBJ2-1; 7 positions agree with TRBD1. The CDR3 spans 15 residues. Germline V gene lookup returns CDR1 SGHRS and CDR2 YFSETQ. Germline trimming cut 4 bases from V and 6 bases from J; bases unmatched to any gene: 10. CDR3 DNA: TGCGCCAGCAGCGGGTGGGACAGTTCCACCAATGAGCAGTTCTTC. Its protein product is CASSGWDSSTNEQFF.

Here the CDR3 DNA reads TGTGCCAGCAGCTTACGGCGGGGGAGTTCATTTAATGGTGAGCAGTTCTTC. It specifies CASSLRRGSSFNGEQFF. The chain recombines TRBV7-2 with TRBJ2-1; 7 bases line up with TRBD2. The V and J ends lost 2 bases and 9 bases, in that order; junction bases with no gene match: 16. Germline loops: CDR1 SGHTA, CDR2 FQGNSA. The CDR3 has 17 residues.

The table lists this clonotype with many counts. It is unclear where the CDR3 begins or ends on the DNA, so no DNA is shown, and the CDR3 is as TCRdb lists it. V and J are TRBV12-3 or TRBV12-4 and TRBJ1-1. A total of 12 residues make up the CDR3, ends included. The CDR3 protein is CASSSSDLEAFF.

As concerns this clonotype: With a far larger clone one base away, a read error is the likely cause. The chain employs TRBV7-3 and TRBJ2-1; D perhaps matches TRBD1 (6 bases). Germline V gives CDR1 SGHTA, CDR2 FQGTGA. The V end was cut by 1 base, the J end by 10 bases, with 17 bases between. The CDR3 covers 15 residues. The CDR3 spells CASSLKSLQGYEQFF. CDR3 nucleotides: TGTGCCAGCAGCTTAAAGTCCCTCCAGGGGTACGAGCAGTTCTTC.

About this clonotype: This likely traces to a read error, being one base from a far larger clone. V and J are TRBV28 and TRBJ2-1, with 8 bases lining up with TRBD2. After removal of 6 bases from V and 10 bases from J, the junction contained 11 bases not matched to a gene. The CDR3 consists of 14 residues. Germline lookup yields CDR1 MDHEN and CDR2 SYDVKM. The CDR3 coding sequence is TGTGCCAGCAGGTCCAGCGGGAGCTTTGACGAGCAGTTCTTC. Residues: CASRSSGSFDEQFF. The full variable domain, completed using reference TRBV28 and TRBJ2-1, is DVKVTQSSRYLVKRTGEKVFLECVQDMDHENMFWYRQDPGLGLRLIYFSYDVKMKEKGDIPEGYSVSREKKERFSLILESASTNQTSMYLCASRSSGSFDEQFFGPGTRLTVL.

This clonotype was detected many times. The genes are TRBV20-1 and TRBJ1-6; no definite D call. Germline loops: CDR1 DFQATT, CDR2 SNEGSKA (reference sequence). This CDR3 spans 16 amino acids. V lost 4 bases, J lost 0 bases, and 13 bases lay in between. The CDR3 is CSATGGFDSYNSPLHF. In DNA form, the CDR3 reads TGCAGTGCTACTGGAGGGTTCGACTCCTATAATTCACCCCTCCACTTT.

This clonotype occurred many times. This chain joins TRBV20-1 and TRBJ1-2; D may be TRBD1 (5 bases). V was pared by 5 bases and J by 3 bases, with 13 bases between. The CDR3 is made up of 13 amino acids. The V gene's germline CDR1 is DFQATT and CDR2 SNEGSKA (reference sequence). In DNA, the CDR3 is TGCAGTGCTCCTCAGGGTTTACACTATGGCTACACCTTC. Amino acid sequence: CSAPQGLHYGYTF.

This sequence joins TRBV7-3 and TRBJ1-1; D unclear. Per the germline V gene, CDR1 is SGHTA and CDR2 is FQGTGA. V dropped 7 bases and J dropped 3 bases, with 12 bases sitting between them. The CDR3 contains 13 residues. The DNA of the CDR3 is TGTGCCAGCAACTTCCTTAGGGACACTGAAGCTTTCTTT. Amino acid sequence: CASNFLRDTEAFF.

The chain has TRBV4-3 and TRBJ2-1; 9 positions agree with TRBD1. In germline, CDR1 is LGHNA, CDR2 YSLEER. The length of the CDR3 is 17 residues. Unmatched junction bases numbered 10, after V lost 0 bases and J lost 7 bases. As DNA, the CDR3 is TGCGCCAGCAGCCAAGATGCGGGGACAGGGTTCAGGAATGAGCAGTTCTTC. Translation gives CASSQDAGTGFRNEQFF.

This clonotype was picked up many times. The chain employs TRBV2 and TRBJ2-5; D ambiguous. Germline V CDR1 and CDR2: SNHLY, FYNNEI. Trimming took off 10 bases at V and 2 bases at J, with 14 bases between the two ends. There are 13 residues in the CDR3. The CDR3 sequence is CANRDLGQETQYF. CDR3 bases: TGTGCCAACAGAGACTTGGGTCAAGAGACCCAGTACTTC.

This clonotype was seen at least ten times. The CDR3 nucleotides are TGTGCCAGCACCGGGGACAGATCTTACAATGAGCAGTTCTTC. Translated, it gives CASTGDRSYNEQFF. V usage is TRBV2 and J usage is TRBJ2-1, with 7 bases lining up with TRBD1. Germline V gene sequence: CDR1 SNHLY, CDR2 FYNNEI. V lost 7 bases to trimming and J lost 4 bases; unmatched junction nucleotides: 7. The CDR3 covers 14 residues.

Turning to this clonotype: Possible read error: a much larger clone is one base away. This chain connects TRBV7-9 to TRBJ1-5; D perhaps matches TRBD1 (6 bases). CDR1 is SEHNR and CDR2 is FQNEAQ in the germline V gene (reference sequence). V was pared by 1 base and J by 2 bases, with 12 bases between. CDR3 length: 16 residues. The CDR3 nucleotides read TGTGCCAGCAGCTTAGTTCAGGGGTATGGCAATCAGCCCCAGCATTTT. Translation gives CASSLVQGYGNQPQHF.

This clonotype occurred many times. The chain employs TRBV30 and TRBJ2-3; 7 bases map to TRBD2. Germline values: CDR1 GTSNPN, CDR2 SVGIG (reference sequence). This CDR3 contains 15 residues. With V trimmed by 5 bases and J by 6 bases, 14 bases remained unmatched. The CDR3 DNA reads TGTGCCTGGTCCCGCGGCGGGGGACGGGTGGATACGCAGTATTTT. Its protein is CAWSRGGGRVDTQYF.

The rearrangement links TRBV6-1 to TRBJ1-1; D is possibly TRBD1 (5 bases). The CDR3 spans 12 residues. Germline V gene lookup returns CDR1 MNHNS and CDR2 SASEGT. The ends were cut back, 6 bases at V and 4 bases at J, with 9 bases in the middle. The CDR3 coding sequence is TGTGCCAGCAGGGGGCGGGGCACTGAAGCTTTCTTT. Amino acid sequence: CASRGRGTEAFF.

The rearrangement links TRBV20-1 to TRBJ2-1; 8 positions match TRBD2. V was pared by 5 bases and J by 7 bases, with 19 bases of the junction left unmatched. CDR3 length: 17 amino acids. In germline, CDR1 is DFQATT, CDR2 SNEGSKA (reference sequence). The CDR3 reads CSARRVGLRLALNEQFF. In DNA, the CDR3 is TGCAGTGCTCGTAGAGTAGGGCTCCGACTAGCGCTGAATGAGCAGTTCTTC.